The 10 T cell receptor beta chains listed next were all sequenced from one sample in a study of blood T cell repertoires in COVID-19. Libraries were prepared by immunoSEQ multiplex PCR; TCRdb keeps only in-frame clonotypes and omits some of them. The table lists about 220,000 clones, 70% to 85% of them singletons, with 9.7% in the top ten. The sequenced sample was peripheral blood. The receptor source for this set is a man aged 50 to 59 with active or convalescent COVID-19.

This clone has ten or more counts. The chain carries TRBV28 and TRBJ2-1, with TRBD2 as a possible D gene (6 bases). In germline, CDR1 is MDHEN, CDR2 SYDVKM. The CDR3 totals 15 residues. The V gene lost 8 bases and the J gene lost 4 bases, with 18 bases spanning the gap. The CDR3 DNA follows: TGTGCCAGCGATGTCGGCGGGGACGTTTACAATGAGCAGTTCTTC. This gives the protein CASDVGGDVYNEQFF.

The chain recombines TRBV4-3 with TRBJ2-2; 9 bases line up with TRBD1. CDR1 is LGHNA, CDR2 YSLEER, per germline. This CDR3 spans 15 amino acids. V trimming: 4 bases; J trimming: 4 bases; junction bases outside the gene matches: 4. DNA of the CDR3: TGCGCCAGCAGCCTAGGACAGGGGCTCACCGGGGAGCTGTTTTTT. Translated, it gives CASSLGQGLTGELFF.

The rearrangement joins TRBV5-1 to TRBJ1-2; 8 bases are shared with TRBD1. The germline V gene encodes CDR1 SGHRS and CDR2 YFSETQ. The CDR3 is 16 residues long. The V gene end was trimmed by 0 bases and the J gene end by 6 bases; junction bases not matched to a gene: 10. The DNA of the CDR3 is TGCGCCAGCAGCTTGGGGTATCTCCAGGGGGCAAATGGCTACACCTTC. Translated, it gives CASSLGYLQGANGYTF.

This chain links TRBV5-5 with TRBJ2-7; 8 bases are shared with TRBD1. The V segment lost 2 bases and the J segment 6 bases; nucleotides outside the gene matches: 7. The germline V gene encodes CDR1 SGHKS and CDR2 YYEKEE (reference sequence). The CDR3 contains 14 residues. The CDR3, as DNA: TGTGCCAGCAGCTTACCTGGGACAGGAGGCGAGCAGTACGTC. It is translated as CASSLPGTGGEQYV.

The chain carries TRBV28 and TRBJ2-5; TRBD2 is a possible D gene (6 bases). The CDR3 is 15 amino acids. Trimming stripped 2 bases from V and 1 base from J, with 11 bases between. Per germline, CDR1 MDHEN and CDR2 SYDVKM. The CDR3 DNA sequence: TGTGCCAGCAGTTTAGGTTTGCGGGGCCAAGAGACCCAGTACTTC. This codes for CASSLGLRGQETQYF.

The chain couples TRBV6-4 to TRBJ1-4; 7 bases are shared with TRBD1. The CDR3 runs to 14 residues. Losses at the gene ends were 6 bases for V and 3 bases for J; bases not matched to a gene: 4. Germline lookup yields CDR1 MRHNA and CDR2 SNTAGT. The CDR3 DNA follows: TGTGCCAGCAGATACGGACAGGCTAATGAAAAACTGTTTTTT. Protein product: CASRYGQANEKLFF.

This clone was detected a few times. The chain combines TRBV7-8 with TRBJ1-1; no reliable D call. The CDR3 sequence is 13 residues long. Germline V gene sequence: CDR1 SGHVS, CDR2 FQNEAQ. V was shortened by 0 bases and J by 4 bases, with 6 bases between the two germline ends. CDR3 loop: CASSLAVGTEAFF. The CDR3 nucleotides are TGTGCCAGCAGCTTAGCGGTCGGCACTGAAGCTTTCTTT.

This chain uses TRBV5-1 with TRBJ1-2; D might be TRBD1 (5 bases). V was pared by 3 bases and J by 3 bases, with 18 bases between. CDR3 length: 16 amino acids. The germline gives CDR1 SGHRS, CDR2 YFSETQ. CDR3 loop: CASSSTRAGRHYGYTF. The DNA of the CDR3 is TGCGCCAGCAGCTCTACCAGAGCGGGACGGCACTATGGCTACACCTTC.

J is TRBJ2-2 and V is TRBV14; D remains unclear. Germline CDR1 is SGHDN and CDR2 is FVKESK. V was cut by 4 bases and J by 8 bases, with 11 bases left in between. CDR3 size: 13 residues. The CDR3: CASSPQLEGELFF. The DNA of the CDR3 is TGTGCCAGCAGCCCCCAGCTAGAGGGGGAGCTGTTTTTT.

V usage is TRBV4-3 and J usage is TRBJ2-2, with D tentatively TRBD1 or TRBD2 (6 bases each). Trimming took off 10 bases at V and 3 bases at J, with 15 bases between the two ends. Germline V CDR1 and CDR2: LGHNA, YSLEER. The CDR3 runs 14 residues. This CDR3 reads CATRRGSYTGELFF. The CDR3 DNA reads TGCGCCACCAGGAGGGGGTCCTACACCGGGGAGCTGTTTTTT.